The source of this T cell receptor beta chain is a study of vaccination and CD4 T cells after COVID-19 (dated by TCRdb to between 2021 and 2023). At the level of the whole study: Convalescent patients had a positive SARS-CoV-2 result on nasal swab PCR, and of these patients, 8 or 9 had mild disease and one had severe disease. The convalescent cohort comprised six males and four females, including two Hispanic individuals, seven Caucasians, two Asians and one multiracial person. Each participant got two doses of either the Pfizer-BioNTech BNT162b2 vaccine (n=8) or the Moderna mRNA-1273 vaccine (n=2). Post-COVID blood samples were collected from convalescent patients a median of approximately 93 days after diagnosis, with a range of about 35 to 161 days. The time from the second vaccine dose to post-vaccine blood sampling had a median of roughly 70 days and ranged from about 12 to 250 days. Overlapping spike peptide pools from SARS-CoV-2 and from the common cold coronaviruses HCoV-NL63, HCoV-OC43 and HCoV-229E were used as culture stimuli. Control cultures used a CEFX viral epitope pool as positive control, an HIV-1 Nef peptide pool as negative control, or no peptide. In more than eight COVID-19 convalescent patients and a few infection-naive healthy vaccine recipients, researchers compared the spike-specific CD4+ TCR repertoire from before mRNA vaccination with the repertoire from after. Summary of the overall study and its limitations: The number of convalescent patients in the study was relatively small, and the study did not examine early timepoints following natural infection. In convalescent patients, a median approximately 83% of post-vaccine SARS-CoV-2-reactive clones were detected only after vaccination, and vaccine-specific priming was suggested by this finding. Of the vaccine-specific clones in convalescent patients, 304 of 307, or nearly all, reacted only to SARS-CoV-2 spike and did not cross-react with common cold coronaviruses. An increase in the median number of SARS-CoV-2-reactive clonotypes from approximately 23 after infection to 38 after vaccination was observed, but the change was not found to be significant.

The germline V gene gives CDR1 as SNHLY and CDR2 as FYNNEI. There are 14 amino acids in the CDR3, from cysteine to phenylalanine inclusive. The DNA shown is the 42-base CDR3, in frame from base 1. The sample's treatment or condition label is to be understood as: approximately nine-day PBMC culture with coronavirus spike peptide pools or control peptides (ViraFEST assay). To expand antigen-specific T cells with peptide pools and then pick out the expanded clonotypes through TCR sequencing, the study relied on the ViraFEST assay. The convalescent patients' positive SARS-CoV-2 PCR tests were from March to December 2020, which was before the Alpha, Beta and Delta variants emerged in the United States. Each well held approximately 2 million PBMCs cultured in IMDM containing roughly 5% human AB serum and approximately 9.4 IU/ml IL-2, with approximately 9.2 ug/ml peptide pools added. Half of the culture medium was replaced with fresh IL-2-containing medium on days 3 and 7. After nine to eleven days of culture, CD4+ T cells were isolated by negative selection with the EasySep CD4+ T cell isolation kit. Ficoll-Paque Plus gradient centrifugation was used to isolate PBMCs from whole blood, and the isolated PBMCs were then either used fresh or cryopreserved at -140C. Triplicate wells were generally used for each culture condition.

As for this clonotype: Its binding antigen is unknown. One end of the junction is discordant with germline, which a read error may explain.

The protocol used for the library was PCR. DNA from cultured CD4+ T cells was subjected to TCR sequencing with the Oncomine TCR Beta short-read assay at the Johns Hopkins FTIC core. The QIAamp micro DNA kit was used to extract genomic DNA from the cultured CD4+ T cells. Oncomine TCR Beta libraries made from cultured CD4+ T cells were pooled using unique dual indexes and sequenced on an Illumina iSeq 100. Processing in the source paper ran as follows. Non-productive sequences were filtered out, and CDR3s that did not start with C, did not end with F or W, or were shorter than 7 amino acids were discarded. Antigen-specific clonotypes were identified using the MANAFEST web application through comparison of peptide-stimulated wells with reference and other culture wells. Positive clones required FDR below 0.05, an odds ratio above 5, and productive frequency above 0.1% in at least two of three replicate wells. Clonotypes that were significantly expanded in both SARS-CoV-2 spike wells and at least one common cold coronavirus spike condition were defined as cross-reactive. Similarity between CDR3 sequences was evaluated in R version 3.6.1 using Levenshtein distances (stringdist) and unrooted phylogenetic trees (ape). TCRdb trimmed the raw reads at Q25, called clones with MiXCR and kept productive beta chains. CDR3 protein sequences are deduplicated, and each keeps its most common genes and DNA. Clone size and V and J calls follow TCRdb, not the original study. For this sample the table gives about 13,000 distinct CDR3 sequences, of which over 35% were detected only once. The biggest ten clones account for roughly 8.3% of the sample.

The sequence came from a human donor who had recovered from COVID-19. This sample comprised CD4+ T cells from blood, cultured in vitro, obtained after SARS-CoV-2 vaccination. The chain joins TRBV2 to TRBJ1-5; the junction holds 10 bases that match TRBD1. The DNA sequence reads TGTGCCGGCAGGACAGGGGGGGACAATCAGCCCCAGCATTTT. It translates to CAGRTGGDNQPQHF. Extended through the reference TRBV2 and TRBJ1-5 proteins, this CDR3 yields the full variable domain: EPEVTQTPSHQVTQMGQEVILRCVPISNHLYFYWYRQILGQKVEFLVSFYNNEISEKSEIFDDQFSVERPDGSNFTLKIRSTKLEDSAMYFCAGRTGGDNQPQHFGDGTRLSIL.